The table lists the clone carrying this T cell receptor (beta chain) with a count of one. Unique molecular identifiers were incorporated when the TCRbeta library was constructed. Using its own MiXCR run on the PCR reads, TCRdb lists one record per CDR3 protein. Of some 140,000 distinct CDR3 sequences listed, around 9.8% are singletons. The data belong to a study of T-cell reconstitution after alpha-beta-depleted transplantation in children. Per the germline V gene, CDR1 is SGHTA and CDR2 is FQGNSA. The CDR3 consists of 16 residues. V lost 5 bases to trimming and J lost 5 bases; unmatched junction nucleotides: 9.

This rearrangement joins TRBV7-2 to TRBJ2-1, with 10 bases aligning to TRBD1. The source material was PBMCs, mostly from graft donor cells, sampled 180 days after TCRalphabeta/CD19-depleted stem cell transplant. The clonotype comes from a girl under two years old who had a stem cell transplant for combined immunodeficiency, so the T cells may come from the graft donor. CDR3 coding DNA: TGTGCCAGCAGCCCCGGGCGGGACAGGGGCCACAATGAGCAGTTCTTC. Protein product: CASSPGRDRGHNEQFF.